The TCR beta chain under discussion was sequenced for a study of T cell changes during pregnancy in multiple sclerosis. Libraries were prepared by immunoSEQ multiplex PCR; TCRdb keeps only in-frame clonotypes and omits some of them. This table has around 100,000 clones, approximately 92% appearing once. Germline CDR1 SEHNR, CDR2 FQNEAQ (reference sequence). Trimming stripped 5 bases from V and 4 bases from J, with 9 bases between. The CDR3 length is 12 residues. The TCR originated in a female donor with multiple sclerosis, enrolled in a pregnancy study. The material was peripheral blood, obtained after pregnancy. The V gene is TRBV7-9, the J gene TRBJ2-7; no clear D gene. The CDR3 region has the DNA TGTGCCAGCAGCCTGACACCTTACGAGCAGTACTTC. Residues: CASSLTPYEQYF.